The 21 T cell receptor beta chains listed next were all sequenced from one sample in a study of shared clonotypes between healthy human individuals. Profiling relied on immunoSEQ multiplex PCR, and the TCRdb table lists in-frame clones only, not all of them. This sample carries around 2.5 million clones, 93% of them seen once, and the ten largest clones take around 0.4%. Sequencing was carried out using naive CD4+ T cells from PBMCs. Subset denoted: CD45RA+ positively selected. The receptor source for this set is a young man in good health. Some clones in this sample may be carry-over from other donors' samples.

The V and J genes are TRBV21-1 and TRBJ2-7; the tabulated D call, TRBD1, remains unverified against the DNA. TRBV21-1 is a pseudogene locus. This CDR3 region has 16 residues. Here the CDR3 DNA reads TGTGCCAGCAGCAAAGGCTGGACATGTAACCCCTACGAGCAGTACTTC. It specifies CASSKGWTCNPYEQYF.

The rearrangement links TRBV9 to TRBJ2-5; 13 positions match TRBD2. The CDR3 is made up of 16 amino acids. J gave up 4 bases and V 0 bases, and 3 bases lay outside the gene matches. The germline V gene has CDR1 SGDLS and CDR2 YYNGEE. The DNA of the CDR3 is TGTGCCAGCAGCGTAGATACTAGCGGGAGGGGAGAGACCCAGTACTTC. Protein product: CASSVDTSGRGETQYF.

This clone was detected once. This rearrangement joins TRBV4-2 to TRBJ1-4; unclear D gene. Germline V gene sequence: CDR1 LGHNA, CDR2 YNFKEQ. This CDR3 is 14 amino acids long. V lost 2 bases, J lost 6 bases, and 10 bases lay in between. CDR3 nucleotides: TGTGCCAGCAGCCAACCGGACGGGGATGAAAAACTGTTTTTT. As protein: CASSQPDGDEKLFF.

This clone has a handful of counts. The sample carries other DNA sequences with the same CDR3. The chain carries TRBV29-1 and TRBJ1-1; D is uncertain. Per germline, CDR1 SQVTM and CDR2 ANQGSEA. This CDR3 has 13 residues. V gave up 3 bases and J gave up 0 bases, with 8 bases separating them. In DNA form, the CDR3 reads TGCAGCGTTGACGGAGCTATGAACACTGAAGCTTTCTTT. This translates into CSVDGAMNTEAFF.

This chain connects TRBV10-1 to TRBJ1-4, with D uncertain. CDR3 size: 13 residues. Germline V lookup: CDR1 WNHNN, CDR2 SYGVQD (reference sequence). Trimming shortened V by 2 bases and J by 7 bases, and 8 bases separated the two germline ends. The CDR3: CASSEAVGEKLFF. The DNA for the CDR3 is TGCGCCAGCAGTGAGGCCGTGGGTGAAAAACTGTTTTTT.

The chain uses TRBV11-3 and TRBJ2-2; D could derive from TRBD1 or TRBD2 (5 bases each). The CDR3 is made up of 16 amino acids. Per germline, CDR1 SGHNT and CDR2 YENEEA. V lost 4 bases and J 7 bases, leaving 19 bases between the germline ends. The CDR3 reads CASSSSGGRDDGELFF. CDR3 coding DNA: TGTGCCAGCAGCTCGAGTGGTGGCAGGGACGACGGGGAGCTGTTTTTT.

V gene TRBV10-3 combines with J gene TRBJ1-2; 8 bases fit TRBD1. With 3 bases clipped from V and 5 bases from J, the junction kept 5 bases outside the gene matches. The germline V gene has CDR1 ENHRY and CDR2 SYGVKD. The CDR3 consists of 14 residues. Here the CDR3 reads CAISDPDRVYGYTF. The CDR3, as DNA: TGTGCCATCAGTGACCCGGACAGGGTTTATGGCTACACCTTC.

The rearrangement joins TRBV10-2 to TRBJ2-5; D may be TRBD1 (5 bases). Germline V gives CDR1 WSHSY, CDR2 SAAADI. Trimming pared 6 bases from V and 2 bases from J, leaving 13 bases between. CDR3 length: 14 amino acids. The CDR3 region is CASRSPGNQETQYF. The CDR3 DNA reads TGCGCCAGCAGGAGTCCAGGGAATCAAGAGACCCAGTACTTC.

About this clone itself: The sample carries other DNA sequences with the same CDR3. The rearrangement uses TRBV28 and TRBJ1-2, with unresolved D. Germline values: CDR1 MDHEN, CDR2 SYDVKM. V lost 6 bases and J lost 5, with 7 bases in between. This CDR3 is built from 11 residues. The CDR3 protein is CASSYSYGYTF. In DNA, the CDR3 is TGTGCCAGCAGCTACAGTTATGGCTACACCTTC.

The chain's CDR3 is CASSHGTGGRFGYTF. CDR3 nucleotide sequence: TGTGCCAGCAGTCATGGGACAGGGGGCCGCTTCGGCTACACCTTC. V is TRBV6-6 and J is TRBJ1-2, with 12 nucleotides matching TRBD1. The V and J ends lost 5 bases and 8 bases, in that order; junction bases with no gene match: 9. The CDR3 totals 15 residues. Germline V gene lookup returns CDR1 MNHNY and CDR2 SVGAGI (reference sequence).

This clone was observed once. This sequence joins TRBV5-1 and TRBJ2-1; D gene ambiguous. CDR1 SGHRS and CDR2 YFSETQ come from the germline V gene. Deletions cut 1 base from V and 7 bases from J, with 6 bases between. This CDR3 is built from 12 residues. CDR3 loop: CASSLRPNEQFF. Here the CDR3 DNA reads TGCGCCAGCAGCTTGCGCCCAAATGAGCAGTTCTTC.

The chain carries TRBV6-6 and TRBJ2-2, with D possibly being TRBD1 (6 bases). Trimming took off 0 bases at V and 3 bases at J, with 8 bases between the two ends. From germline, CDR1 is MNHNY and CDR2 SVGAGI (reference sequence). The CDR3 is made up of 15 amino acids. CDR3 DNA: TGTGCCAGCAGTTACTCGGGGGCGTACACCGGGGAGCTGTTTTTT. This translates into CASSYSGAYTGELFF.

This clone was seen a single time. This chain links TRBV4-3 with TRBJ2-1; TRBD2 matches at 10 bases. V lost 0 bases and J lost 8; bases outside the gene matches: 4. Germline CDR1 LGHNA, CDR2 YSLEER. The CDR3 totals 15 residues. Here the CDR3 DNA reads TGCGCCAGCAGCCAAGAGAAAAGCGGGAGGGATGAGCAGTTCTTC. Translation: CASSQEKSGRDEQFF.

The chain couples TRBV27 to TRBJ1-1; tentatively, D is TRBD1 (6 bases). The germline CDR1 and CDR2 sequences are MNHEY and SMNVEV (reference sequence). The CDR3 totals 16 residues. V dropped 3 bases and J dropped 4 bases, with 18 bases sitting between them. For the CDR3, the DNA is TGTGCCAGCAGTTTCGCCCGAGGGGGGGGGCCCACTGAAGCTTTCTTT. As protein: CASSFARGGGPTEAFF.

The count of this clone is one. The V call is TRBV5-6, the J call TRBJ2-3; 11 bases are shared with TRBD2. J was trimmed by 3 bases and V by 3 bases; bases with no gene match: 9. CDR3 length: 17 residues. The V gene's germline CDR1 is SGHDT and CDR2 YYEEEE. CDR3: CASSSLGGTSGTDTQYF. The CDR3 DNA follows: TGTGCCAGCAGCTCGCTAGGAGGGACTAGCGGTACAGATACGCAGTATTTT.

V and J are TRBV9 and TRBJ2-1; D unresolved. Trimming removed 4 bases at V and 0 bases at J, with 8 bases between. The germline V gene encodes CDR1 SGDLS and CDR2 YYNGEE. CDR3 size: 14 residues. CDR3 in DNA: TGTGCCAGCAGCTTGATGAGCTCCTACAATGAGCAGTTCTTC. Its protein product is CASSLMSSYNEQFF.

The genes are TRBV6-1 and TRBJ2-3; tentatively, D is TRBD2 (6 bases). Germline-derived CDR1 and CDR2 are MNHNS and SASEGT. V lost 6 bases to trimming and J lost 0 bases, with 13 bases between them. CDR3 size: 15 residues. The DNA of the CDR3 is TGTGCCAGCAGGAGGGTAGCGGAGAGCACAGATACGCAGTATTTT. It codes for CASRRVAESTDTQYF.

The chain is built from TRBV12-5 and TRBJ2-2; 8 nucleotides agree with TRBD1. The germline V gene encodes CDR1 LGHNT and CDR2 FRNRAP. V trimming: 5 bases; J trimming: 1 base; junction bases outside the gene matches: 12. CDR3 length equals 18 residues. CDR3 DNA: TGTGCTAGTGGTCCCGCCGGCAGGGGGCGTTTGAACACCGGGGAGCTGTTTTTT. Translating it yields CASGPAGRGRLNTGELFF.

This clone was seen just once. The V call is TRBV7-9, the J call TRBJ1-2; a possible D gene is TRBD1 (5 bases). The CDR3 is 15 amino acids. In germline, CDR1 is SEHNR, CDR2 FQNEAQ (reference sequence). The ends were cut back, 2 bases at V and 3 bases at J, with 13 bases in the middle. CDR3 protein: CASSLLNRGDYGYTF. The CDR3 DNA sequence: TGTGCCAGCAGCTTATTGAACCGGGGGGACTATGGCTACACCTTC. Drawing the rest from reference TRBV7-9 and TRBJ1-2, the complete variable domain is DTGVSQNPRHKITKRGQNVTFRCDPISEHNRLYWYRQTLGQGPEFLTYFQNEAQLEKSRLLSDRFSAERPKGSFSTLEIQRTEQGDSAMYLCASSLLNRGDYGYTFGSGTRLTVV.

This clone came up a few times. The chain has TRBV29-1 and TRBJ1-1; possibly TRBD1 for D (6 bases). Germline V lookup: CDR1 SQVTM, CDR2 ANQGSEA. The V gene lost 1 base and the J gene lost 0 bases, with 12 bases spanning the gap. The CDR3 sequence is 15 residues long. CDR3 in DNA: TGCAGCGTTGAAGTACAGGGCGTGTTGAACACTGAAGCTTTCTTT. As protein: CSVEVQGVLNTEAFF.

V usage is TRBV18 and J usage is TRBJ2-7; 8 bases align to TRBD2. CDR3 size: 16 residues. V lost 0 bases, J lost 4 bases, and 8 bases stayed unmatched. Germline V gene data show CDR1 as KGHSH and CDR2 as LQKENI. The CDR3 DNA is TGTGCCAGCTCACCACCCAGGGCTAGCGGGTTTTACGAGCAGTACTTC. Protein product: CASSPPRASGFYEQYF.